Listed here are 22 T cell receptor beta chains from one sample, sequenced in a study of blood T cell repertoires in COVID-19 (dated by TCRdb to 2020 to 2022). The method was the immunoSEQ multiplex PCR assay. What TCRdb holds here is the immuneACCESS table cut down to in-frame rearrangements. Part of the clones is not present; checked against another copy, under half of the missing clones reflect an unresolved V gene, and the others are unexplained. This sample holds 200,000 to 250,000 clones; 83% were observed only once. The ten biggest clones cover about 1.3% of the sample. Sequenced input: peripheral blood. The receptors shown here come from a woman in her thirties with COVID-19, enrolled during active disease.

The J gene is TRBJ1-6, the V gene TRBV27, with 7 bases that match TRBD1. Trimming cost V 6 bases and J 3 bases; bases outside gene matches: 8. CDR3 length equals 16 residues. Germline V gives CDR1 MNHEY, CDR2 SMNVEV (reference sequence). The chain's CDR3 is CASRQTTGLYNSPLHF. For the CDR3, the DNA is TGTGCCAGCAGACAAACGACAGGGCTCTATAATTCACCCCTCCACTTT.

The chain carries TRBV11-2 and TRBJ2-7; possible D gene TRBD1, 6 bases. The germline V and J ends were trimmed by 5 bases and 4 bases, with 18 bases remaining between them. This CDR3 contains 15 residues. Germline CDR1 is SGHAT and CDR2 is FQNNGV. The CDR3 nucleotides are TGTGCCAGCAGCCTTTCGACAGGCGTCCCGTACGAGCAGTACTTC. It translates to CASSLSTGVPYEQYF.

The J gene is TRBJ1-2, the V gene TRBV4-3, with TRBD1 identical over 7 bases. The ends lost 1 base at V and 4 bases at J; junction bases unmatched: 3. CDR1 and CDR2 (germline): LGHNA, YSLEER. This CDR3 is 14 amino acids long. The CDR3 DNA follows: TGCGCCAGCAGCCAAGGACAGGGAGGCTATGGCTACACCTTC. Protein: CASSQGQGGYGYTF.

Only one count was recorded for this clone. At one end the junction does not follow the germline gene, possibly because of a read error. The chain uses TRBV6-4 and TRBJ2-3; no firm D call. The CDR3 is made up of 13 amino acids. The V gene's germline CDR1 is MRHNA and CDR2 SNTAGT. CDR3 residues: CASSRESDDTRYF. Written as DNA, the CDR3 is TGTGCCAGCTCCCGAGAGTCGGATGACACGCGGTATTTT.

The chain links TRBV6-5 to TRBJ2-5; 8 bases are shared with TRBD1. CDR3 length equals 14 residues. Germline V gene lookup returns CDR1 MNHEY and CDR2 SVGAGI. Trimming cost V 5 bases and J 5 bases; bases outside gene matches: 7. CDR3 bases: TGTGCCAGCAGTCTGACAGGGGATTTGGAGACCCAGTACTTC. This encodes CASSLTGDLETQYF.

The V call is TRBV5-5, the J call TRBJ2-6; D is perhaps TRBD2 (6 bases). Per the germline V gene, CDR1 is SGHKS and CDR2 is YYEKEE (reference sequence). V lost 5 bases, J lost 4 bases, and 7 bases lay in between. The CDR3 contains 13 residues. As DNA, the CDR3 is TGTGCCAGCAGGGAGGGAGGGGCCAACGTCCTGACTTTC. Amino acid sequence: CASREGGANVLTF.

The chain joins TRBV18 to TRBJ1-3, with D possibly being TRBD1 (5 bases). The CDR3 runs to 13 residues. The V and J ends lost 3 bases and 7 bases respectively, with 10 bases between them. CDR1 KGHSH and CDR2 LQKENI come from the germline V gene. The CDR3 spells CASSPGARNTIYF. The CDR3 bases are TGTGCCAGCTCACCTGGGGCCAGGAACACCATATATTTT.

This chain connects TRBV29-1 to TRBJ2-2, with 7 bases identical to TRBD1. Germline V gives CDR1 SQVTM, CDR2 ANQGSEA. Trimming took 7 bases from V and 6 from J; bases not matched to a gene: 11. The CDR3 has 14 residues. CDR3 region: CSDGMTGKSGELFF. In nucleotides, the CDR3 is TGCAGCGATGGGATGACAGGGAAATCCGGGGAGCTGTTTTTT.

The chain recombines TRBV24-1 with TRBJ2-1; D is possibly TRBD1 (6 bases). The germline V and J ends were trimmed by 4 bases and 7 bases, with 13 bases remaining between them. The CDR3 covers 14 residues. The germline V gene encodes CDR1 KGHDR and CDR2 SFDVKD. The CDR3 DNA sequence: TGTGCCACCAGTGAACAGGGCCGGGGTAATGAGCAGTTCTTC. It encodes CATSEQGRGNEQFF.

The rearrangement links TRBV13 to TRBJ2-2; TRBD1 agrees at 9 bases. Trimming cost V 4 bases and J 5 bases; bases outside gene matches: 11. This CDR3 spans 17 amino acids. Germline V gene data show CDR1 as PRHDT and CDR2 as FYEKMQ (reference sequence). CDR3 residues: CASSSRRTGVGTGELFF. The DNA of the CDR3 is TGTGCCAGCAGCTCACGGAGGACAGGGGTCGGAACCGGGGAGCTGTTTTTT.

The CDR3 coding sequence is TGTGCCAGCAGTTCCTATCAGACTAGCGGGACGAACACCGGGGAGCTGTTTTTT. Translated: CASSSYQTSGTNTGELFF. The rearrangement links TRBV6-2 or TRBV6-3 to TRBJ2-2; 11 bases are a match to TRBD2. CDR3 length: 18 amino acids. The germline CDR1 and CDR2 sequences are MNHEY and SVGEGT. With V trimmed by 4 bases and J by 0 bases, 7 bases remained unmatched.

This chain uses TRBV5-1 with TRBJ2-7; possible D gene TRBD2, 5 bases. Trimming pared 0 bases from V and 0 bases from J, leaving 10 bases between. The CDR3 contains 15 residues. Germline V gene sequence: CDR1 SGHRS, CDR2 YFSETQ. CDR3 nucleotide sequence: TGCGCCAGCAGCTTGGGAGTAGCGAGCTCCTACGAGCAGTACTTC. It is translated as CASSLGVASSYEQYF. Combining the CDR3 with reference TRBV5-1 and TRBJ2-7 gives the whole variable domain KAGVTQTPRYLIKTRGQQVTLSCSPISGHRSVSWYQQTPGQGLQFLFEYFSETQRNKGNFPGRFSGRQFSNSRSEMNVSTLELGDSALYLCASSLGVASSYEQYFGPGTRLTVT.

The chain employs TRBV19 and TRBJ2-2, with 9 bases that match TRBD1. The CDR3 totals 17 residues. Trimming at V came to 9 bases and at J to 7 bases, leaving 18 bases not matched to a gene. CDR1 LNHDA and CDR2 SQIVND come from the germline V gene (reference sequence). The chain's CDR3 is CARRPGQTGGSDGELFF. As DNA, the CDR3 is TGTGCCAGGCGGCCCGGACAAACAGGGGGCTCTGACGGGGAGCTGTTTTTT. Using reference TRBV19 and TRBJ2-2 for the parts outside the CDR3, the full variable domain is DGGITQSPKYLFRKEGQNVTLSCEQNLNHDAMYWYRQDPGQGLRLIYYSQIVNDFQKGDIAEGYSVSREKKESFPLTVTSAQKNPTAFYLCARRPGQTGGSDGELFFGEGSRLTVL.

The J gene is TRBJ1-1, the V gene TRBV19; 9 bases are a match to TRBD1. The CDR3 runs to 14 residues. J was trimmed by 2 bases and V by 9 bases; bases with no gene match: 7. From germline, CDR1 is LNHDA and CDR2 SQIVND (reference sequence). The CDR3 nucleotides read TGTGCCAGGGGTCTGGGACAGGGAAACACTGAAGCTTTCTTT. Its translation: CARGLGQGNTEAFF.

The V gene is TRBV5-1, the J gene TRBJ2-5, with D perhaps matching TRBD2 (6 bases). V shed 4 bases and J shed 5 bases, with 18 bases lying between them. This CDR3 has 15 amino acids. CDR1 and CDR2 from the germline V gene are SGHRS and YFSETQ. The CDR3 loop is CASSVAGSPGETQYF. DNA for the CDR3: TGCGCCAGCAGCGTGGCCGGGAGCCCGGGGGAGACCCAGTACTTC. Variable domain in full (rest from reference TRBV5-1 and TRBJ2-5): KAGVTQTPRYLIKTRGQQVTLSCSPISGHRSVSWYQQTPGQGLQFLFEYFSETQRNKGNFPGRFSGRQFSNSRSEMNVSTLELGDSALYLCASSVAGSPGETQYFGPGTRLLVL.

The chain is built from TRBV27 and TRBJ2-7, with D maybe TRBD1 (6 bases). Trimming shortened V by 7 bases and J by 2 bases, and 15 bases separated the two germline ends. Germline CDR1 and CDR2: MNHEY and SMNVEV (reference sequence). The CDR3 is 14 residues long. The CDR3 nucleotides read TGTGCCAGCAACCGCCGGGACAACACCTACGAGCAGTACTTC. This translates into CASNRRDNTYEQYF.

The V gene is TRBV27, the J gene TRBJ1-1, with TRBD1 identical over 7 bases. V lost 5 bases to trimming and J lost 5 bases; unmatched junction nucleotides: 11. CDR1 MNHEY and CDR2 SMNVEV come from the germline V gene (reference sequence). This CDR3 contains 15 residues. CDR3 nucleotide sequence: TGTGCCAGCAGTCTCGACAGGGCTCTGGCGACTGAAGCTTTCTTT. It codes for CASSLDRALATEAFF.

The V gene is TRBV7-3, the J gene TRBJ2-1; 7 nucleotides align to TRBD2. This CDR3 comprises 14 residues. The trim removed 8 bases at V and 1 base at J, leaving 5 bases unmatched. The germline V gene encodes CDR1 SGHTA and CDR2 FQGTGA. DNA of the CDR3: TGTGCCAGCGGAGCGGGACCTTCCTACAATGAGCAGTTCTTC. Translated: CASGAGPSYNEQFF.

This chain connects TRBV24-1 to TRBJ1-2, with TRBD1 identical over 12 bases. This CDR3 has 17 amino acids. Germline-derived CDR1 and CDR2 are KGHDR and SFDVKD. The trim removed 5 bases at V and 3 bases at J, leaving 9 bases unmatched. The CDR3 region is CATSGVRGQGADYGYTF. CDR3 DNA sequence: TGTGCCACCAGTGGGGTGAGGGGACAGGGGGCGGACTATGGCTACACCTTC.

V and J are TRBV6-2 or TRBV6-3 and TRBJ2-5; TRBD1 matches 7 bases. The germline gives CDR1 MNHEY, CDR2 SVGEGT. The trim removed 5 bases at V and 5 bases at J, leaving 5 bases unmatched. The CDR3 spans 13 residues. CDR3 residues: CASSLGTDETQYF. CDR3 coding DNA: TGTGCCAGCAGTCTGGGGACAGACGAGACCCAGTACTTC.

The chain joins TRBV7-9 to TRBJ1-1; possible D gene TRBD1, 6 bases. V gave up 5 bases and J gave up 0 bases, with 13 bases separating them. This CDR3 region has 15 residues. CDR1 and CDR2 from the germline V gene are SEHNR and FQNEAQ (reference sequence). The CDR3 loop reads CASSPQQGVNTEAFF. DNA for the CDR3: TGTGCCAGCAGCCCACAACAGGGAGTGAACACTGAAGCTTTCTTT.

The rearrangement uses TRBV27 and TRBJ2-1; perhaps TRBD2 as D (5 bases). The CDR3 has 14 residues. V was shortened by 7 bases and J by 6 bases, with 16 bases between the two germline ends. Per the germline V gene, CDR1 is MNHEY and CDR2 is SMNVEV (reference sequence). The CDR3 DNA reads as TGTGCCAGCACCCTCTCCCGGGAAGGCAATGAGCAGTTCTTC. Translation: CASTLSREGNEQFF.